The 18 T cell receptor beta chains below come from one sample, sequenced in a study of pediatric ulcerative colitis. Clones were read by immunoSEQ multiplex PCR, and TCRdb kept only the in-frame ones, dropping some. Altogether tens of thousands of clones are present, about 90% being singletons, with the ten largest covering approximately 1.5%. The sample taken for sequencing was blood. Receptors were obtained from a boy between 5 and 17 years old who was a control in a study of pediatric ulcerative colitis.

This chain uses TRBV9 with TRBJ1-3, with D possibly being TRBD1 (5 bases). V was clipped by 0 bases and J by 8 bases, with 12 bases between them. Germline lookup yields CDR1 SGDLS and CDR2 YYNGEE. The CDR3 is 14 residues long. CDR3 residues: CASSVVPGLDTIYF. The CDR3 bases are TGTGCCAGCAGCGTAGTTCCAGGGCTGGACACCATATATTTT. Full variable domain (rest looked up from reference TRBV9 and TRBJ1-3): DSGVTQTPKHLITATGQRVTLRCSPRSGDLSVYWYQQSLDQGLQFLIQYYNGEERAKGNILERFSAQQFPDLHSELNLSSLELGDSALYFCASSVVPGLDTIYFGEGSWLTVV.

The chain has TRBV7-9 and TRBJ1-3; D not certain. CDR3 size: 14 residues. V was shortened by 6 bases and J by 2 bases, with 11 bases between the two germline ends. Germline CDR1 is SEHNR and CDR2 is FQNEAQ (reference sequence). DNA of the CDR3: TGTGCCAGCAGTCCATTTGTCGCTGGAAACACCATATATTTT. Its translation is CASSPFVAGNTIYF.

This chain joins TRBV7-8 and TRBJ1-5, with TRBD1 matching 8 bases. The V gene's germline CDR1 is SGHVS and CDR2 FQNEAQ. The CDR3 sequence is 17 residues long. V lost 4 bases and J lost 0; bases outside the gene matches: 8. The CDR3 region has the DNA TGTGCCAGCAGCTCGACGACAGGGGTTATTAGCAATCAGCCCCAGCATTTT. Protein sequence: CASSSTTGVISNQPQHF.

The rearrangement joins TRBV2 to TRBJ2-3, with D perhaps given as TRBD1 or TRBD2 (5 bases each). This CDR3 region has 15 residues. V shed 7 bases and J shed 0 bases, with 14 bases lying between them. Germline V gene data show CDR1 as SNHLY and CDR2 as FYNNEI. The chain's CDR3 is CASKVGAVSTDTQYF. CDR3 coding DNA: TGTGCCAGCAAGGTCGGGGCGGTAAGCACAGATACGCAGTATTTT.

This chain links TRBV5-1 with TRBJ2-2, with D possibly matching TRBD2 (5 bases). Germline lookup yields CDR1 SGHRS and CDR2 YFSETQ. There are 17 residues in the CDR3. V lost 0 bases, J lost 5 bases, and 17 bases lay in between. CDR3 amino acids: CASSLGVSGRGTGELFF. The CDR3 DNA is TGCGCCAGCAGCTTGGGGGTCAGTGGGAGAGGTACCGGGGAGCTGTTTTTT.

CDR3 nucleotides: TGTGGCGAGGACATATGGGAAAATTCACCCCTCCACTTT. Protein sequence: CGEDIWENSPLHF. This chain joins TRBV7-9 and TRBJ1-6; D perhaps matches TRBD1 (5 bases). The V gene's germline CDR1 is SEHNR and CDR2 FQNEAQ (reference sequence). This CDR3 is 13 amino acids long.

The chain recombines TRBV25-1 with TRBJ1-1; D may be TRBD1 (6 bases). The CDR3 is 16 residues long. The V gene's germline CDR1 is MGHDK and CDR2 SYGVNS. V lost 3 bases and J lost 5, with 19 bases in between. The CDR3 nucleotides are TGTGCCAGCAGTGATACCCCTCCAGGGGAGGGAACTGAAGCTTTCTTT. Its translation is CASSDTPPGEGTEAFF.

The rearrangement uses TRBV13 and TRBJ1-4; D may be TRBD1 (5 bases). CDR1 PRHDT and CDR2 FYEKMQ come from the germline V gene (reference sequence). Trimming shortened V by 3 bases and J by 5 bases, and 13 bases separated the two germline ends. This CDR3 is 15 amino acids long. The CDR3 DNA sequence: TGTGCCAGCAGCTTTGGGGACGGGCGGAATGAAAAACTGTTTTTT. Translated, it gives CASSFGDGRNEKLFF.

This chain uses TRBV7-9 with TRBJ2-7; D is perhaps TRBD2 (5 bases). Trimming stripped 5 bases from V and 3 bases from J, with 11 bases between. CDR3 size: 13 residues. The V gene's germline CDR1 is SEHNR and CDR2 FQNEAQ (reference sequence). The CDR3 sequence is CASSTGNYYEQYF. The CDR3 DNA reads as TGTGCCAGCAGCACCGGGAACTACTACGAGCAGTACTTC.

The J gene is TRBJ1-6, the V gene TRBV2; D is undetermined. This CDR3 has 13 residues. Germline lookup yields CDR1 SNHLY and CDR2 FYNNEI. The germline V and J ends were trimmed by 1 base and 7 bases, with 5 bases remaining between them. The CDR3 nucleotides read TGTGCCAGCAGTGAAGTGGCCAATTCACCCCTCCACTTT. As protein: CASSEVANSPLHF.

V gene TRBV7-2 combines with J gene TRBJ1-3; D not certain. Trimming left V 5 bases short and J 4 bases short, with 15 bases between. This CDR3 is built from 15 residues. The germline CDR1 and CDR2 sequences are SGHTA and FQGNSA. The CDR3 reads CASSILGGRGNTIYF. The CDR3 DNA sequence: TGTGCCAGCAGCATCTTGGGTGGACGGGGAAACACCATATATTTT.

The chain couples TRBV4-3 to TRBJ1-5; D is uncertain. V was cut by 0 bases and J by 2 bases, with 8 bases left in between. The CDR3 contains 15 residues. Germline V gives CDR1 LGHNA, CDR2 YSLEER. The CDR3 spells CASSQDWQGNQPQHF. The CDR3 DNA is TGCGCCAGCAGCCAAGATTGGCAGGGCAATCAGCCCCAGCATTTT.

The chain employs TRBV11-2 and TRBJ1-1; D not resolved. Germline V gives CDR1 SGHAT, CDR2 FQNNGV. Trimming left V 5 bases short and J 4 bases short, with 8 bases between. This CDR3 spans 12 amino acids. DNA for the CDR3: TGTGCCAGCAGCCGTCTGGGCACTGAAGCTTTCTTT. This encodes CASSRLGTEAFF. The variable domain in full, completed from reference TRBV11-2 and TRBJ1-1, reads EAGVAQSPRYKIIEKRQSVAFWCNPISGHATLYWYQQILGQGPKLLIQFQNNGVVDDSQLPKDRFSAERLKGVDSTLKIQPAKLEDSAVYLCASSRLGTEAFFGQGTRLTVV.

V and J are TRBV7-3 and TRBJ1-1; 7 positions match TRBD1. The germline V gene has CDR1 SGHTA and CDR2 FQGTGA. V lost 2 bases to trimming and J lost 1 base; unmatched junction nucleotides: 1. There are 14 residues in the CDR3. CDR3 region: CASSLSGGNTEAFF. The DNA for the CDR3 is TGTGCCAGCAGCTTATCAGGGGGGAACACTGAAGCTTTCTTT.

The gene calls are TRBV7-6 and TRBJ1-1; D is uncertain. The CDR3 contains 14 residues. The V gene's germline CDR1 is SGHVS and CDR2 FNYEAQ. The germline V and J ends were trimmed by 0 bases and 1 base, with 6 bases remaining between them. CDR3 loop: CASSLAGSNTEAFF. The CDR3 DNA sequence: TGTGCCAGCAGCTTAGCAGGGTCGAACACTGAAGCTTTCTTT.

The chain employs TRBV19 and TRBJ1-2, with 9 positions matching TRBD1. Germline CDR1 and CDR2: LNHDA and SQIVND (reference sequence). The J segment lost 5 bases and the V segment lost 3 bases, leaving 7 bases of the junction unmatched. This CDR3 is built from 15 residues. CDR3 amino acids: CASSILTGGAYGYTF. Here the CDR3 DNA reads TGTGCCAGTAGTATTCTTACAGGGGGCGCTTATGGCTACACCTTC.

The rearrangement joins TRBV9 to TRBJ2-7; 9 bases are a match to TRBD1. The ends lost 0 bases at V and 5 bases at J; junction bases unmatched: 9. Germline V gives CDR1 SGDLS, CDR2 YYNGEE. The CDR3 totals 16 residues. CDR3 nucleotides: TGTGCCAGCAGCGTAGAGGGGCGAACAGGGGGCGACGAGCAGTACTTC. It codes for CASSVEGRTGGDEQYF.

The chain combines TRBV2 with TRBJ2-3; perhaps TRBD2 as D (5 bases). Germline-derived CDR1 and CDR2 are SNHLY and FYNNEI. Trimming removed 1 base from V and 0 bases from J, with 5 bases in between. The CDR3 runs to 14 residues. The CDR3 reads CASSEGTSTDTQYF. In nucleotides, the CDR3 is TGTGCCAGCAGTGAAGGGACTAGCACAGATACGCAGTATTTT.